This T cell receptor (beta chain) was obtained from a study of cytomegalovirus exposure and HLA in healthy donors. Study-level information: HLA-typed donors were the source of some 85 million unique TCRs, which an early data release held. Notes on the study in general: Cytomegalovirus association was listed for 150 or so TCR beta chains. Certain indistinguishable V segments, among them TRBV6-2 and TRBV6-3, were excluded.

The V end was cut by 3 bases, the J end by 5 bases, with 10 bases between. The germline gives CDR1 KGHSH, CDR2 LQKENI. This CDR3 comprises 13 residues. As to this clone: Antigen specificity is unknown.

The PCR was carried out with 60 Vbeta primers and 13 Jbeta primers. The data were produced by immunoSEQ multiplex PCR, yet TCRdb's version contains in-frame clones alone and is incomplete. The data show 200,000 or so clones, 75% to 90% seen once. This sequence originates from a woman between 50 and 59 years old in good health and CMV-seropositive. The sequenced material came from PBMCs. The rearrangement joins TRBV18 to TRBJ2-5; D may be TRBD1 (6 bases). In DNA, the CDR3 is TGTGCCAGCTCACCGGGACAAAGGGAGACCCAGTACTTC. Protein: CASSPGQRETQYF. The full variable domain, rest sourced from reference TRBV18 and TRBJ2-5, is NAGVMQNPRHLVRRRGQEARLRCSPMKGHSHVYWYRQLPEEGLKFMVYLQKENIIDESGMPKERFSAEFPKEGPSILRIQQVVRGDSAAYFCASSPGQRETQYFGPGTRLLVL.